One sample yielded the 5 T cell receptor beta chains listed below, sequenced in a study of cytomegalovirus exposure and HLA in healthy donors. Assay: immunoSEQ multiplex PCR; the TCRdb copy retains only in-frame clones and omits some. The sample has tens of thousands of clones, about 94% seen once. Material: PBMCs. The origin of the receptors is a young woman in good health and CMV-seropositive.

J is TRBJ2-3 and V is TRBV5-1, with TRBD2 identical over 9 bases. The CDR3 covers 16 residues. J was trimmed by 1 base and V by 4 bases; bases with no gene match: 7. In germline, CDR1 is SGHRS, CDR2 YFSETQ. The CDR3 coding sequence is TGCGCCAGCAGCATAACGCGGGGGGGCGGCACAGATACGCAGTATTTT. Translating gives CASSITRGGGTDTQYF.

V gene TRBV4-2 combines with J gene TRBJ2-6, with 10 nucleotides matching TRBD1. CDR3 length: 17 amino acids. V shed 3 bases and J 0 bases; nucleotides not matched to a gene: 2. Germline V gene lookup returns CDR1 LGHNA and CDR2 YNFKEQ. CDR3 in amino acids: CASSHGTGVSGANVLTF. DNA for the CDR3: TGTGCCAGCAGCCACGGGACAGGGGTCTCTGGGGCCAACGTCCTGACTTTC.

This chain links TRBV5-1 with TRBJ1-2; D not resolved. Per germline, CDR1 SGHRS and CDR2 YFSETQ. The CDR3 extends over 13 amino acids. V gave up 5 bases and J gave up 2 bases, with 10 bases separating them. The CDR3 nucleotides read TGCGCCAGCAGAGAGGGTCCGAACTATGGCTACACCTTC. Its translation is CASREGPNYGYTF.

The chain employs TRBV7-2 and TRBJ2-7; weak D call: TRBD2 (5 bases). Deletions cut 5 bases from V and 3 bases from J, with 11 bases between. Germline V gives CDR1 SGHTA, CDR2 FQGNSA. The CDR3 extends over 13 amino acids. DNA of the CDR3: TGTGCCAGCAGCCTCAACCGGGACTACGAGCAGTACTTC. It encodes CASSLNRDYEQYF.

This chain links TRBV6-6 with TRBJ1-4, with D possibly being TRBD1 (6 bases). V was cut by 6 bases and J by 7 bases, with 15 bases left in between. The CDR3 runs 14 residues. CDR1 is MNHNY, CDR2 SVGAGI, per germline (reference sequence). The CDR3 reads CASRRTETGEKLFF. For the CDR3, the DNA is TGTGCCAGCAGAAGGACAGAAACGGGTGAAAAACTGTTTTTT.